The T cell receptor (beta chain) described here comes from a study of cytomegalovirus exposure and HLA in healthy donors. This clone was counted between two and nine times. Antigen unknown. V was pared by 0 bases and J by 0 bases, with 9 bases between. Per germline, CDR1 MNHNY and CDR2 SVGAGI (reference sequence). This CDR3 is built from 16 residues. The PCR employed 60 Vbeta primers together with 13 Jbeta primers. Measured with immunoSEQ multiplex PCR; TCRdb has only the in-frame clones, and not every one. The sample shows around 150,000 clones, approximately 9% of them seen only once. Study-wide findings and caveats: Reportedly, TCR beta sequences accurately predicted HLA-A and HLA-B alleles in most subjects.

The chain has TRBV6-6 and TRBJ2-1; no clear D gene. The sequencing sample was made of PBMCs. The receptor was isolated from a male donor in good health and CMV-seronegative. The CDR3 region has the DNA TGTGCCAGCAGTTACTCGAAGCAATCCTCCTACAATGAGCAGTTCTTC. Translated, it gives CASSYSKQSSYNEQFF.